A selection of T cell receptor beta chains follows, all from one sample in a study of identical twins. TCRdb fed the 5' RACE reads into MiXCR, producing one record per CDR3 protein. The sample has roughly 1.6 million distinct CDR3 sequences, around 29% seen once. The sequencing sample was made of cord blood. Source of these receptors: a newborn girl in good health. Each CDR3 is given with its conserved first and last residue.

CSVVGGLNYGYTF	TRBV29-1	TRBJ1-2
CASSYTTGGTYEQYF	TRBV6-2/TRBV6-3	TRBJ2-7
CASILEGGPYGYTF	TRBV2	TRBJ1-2
CASSLLGDNYGYTF	TRBV18	TRBJ1-2
CASSQEPFSSYNEQFF	TRBV4-1	TRBJ2-1
CASSPATKNQPQHF	TRBV3-1	TRBJ1-5
CAWSAGGPYEQYF	TRBV30	TRBJ2-7
CASSHDREVYNEQFF	TRBV12-3/TRBV12-4	TRBJ2-1
CSASQPNGNQPQHF	TRBV20-1	TRBJ1-5
CASSQVVGQGAFYSNQPQHF	TRBV4-1	TRBJ1-5
CASSGLPQETQYF	TRBV4-2	TRBJ2-5
CAITGRTGEGYGYTF	TRBV10-3	TRBJ1-2
CASSWGPAGSTDTQYF	TRBV5-6	TRBJ2-3
CSVWDRGNSYEQYF	TRBV29-1	TRBJ2-7
CASSVGGGRNEQYF	TRBV9	TRBJ2-5
CASKGLAISQETQYF	TRBV27	TRBJ2-5
CASSGVSGNTEAFF	TRBV2	TRBJ1-1
CASSFIGGQETQYF	TRBV12-3/TRBV12-4	TRBJ2-5
CASSLVSAYEQYF	TRBV7-2	TRBJ2-7
CASSLGSWRDRPRDMNTEAFF	TRBV7-8	TRBJ1-1
CASSQDGGGYEQYF	TRBV4-2	.
CASRWGKTKGTDTQYF	TRBV2	TRBJ2-3
CASSSLGLLAGGPGEQFF	TRBV6-5	TRBJ2-1
CASSPGQARGNEQFF	TRBV12-3/TRBV12-4	TRBJ2-1
CASSLVAGGPSYEQYF	TRBV7-2	TRBJ2-7
CASRRDRGMNTEAFF	TRBV7-2	TRBJ1-1
CAWRGGLNTEAFF	TRBV30	TRBJ1-1
CSAREGLARYEQYF	TRBV20-1	TRBJ2-7
CSARGTLYGYTF	TRBV20-1	TRBJ1-2
CATSDPSSNQPQHF	TRBV24-1	TRBJ1-5